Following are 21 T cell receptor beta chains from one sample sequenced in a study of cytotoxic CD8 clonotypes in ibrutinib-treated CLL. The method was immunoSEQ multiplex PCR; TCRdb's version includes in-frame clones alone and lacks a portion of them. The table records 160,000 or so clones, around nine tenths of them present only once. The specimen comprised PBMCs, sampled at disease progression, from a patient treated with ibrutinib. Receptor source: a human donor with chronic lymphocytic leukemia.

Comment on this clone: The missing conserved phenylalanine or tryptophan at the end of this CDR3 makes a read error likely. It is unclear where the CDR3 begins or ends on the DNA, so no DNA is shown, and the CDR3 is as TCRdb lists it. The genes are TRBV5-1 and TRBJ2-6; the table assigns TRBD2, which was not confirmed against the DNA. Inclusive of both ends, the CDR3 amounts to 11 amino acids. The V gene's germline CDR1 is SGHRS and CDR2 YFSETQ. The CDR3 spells CASSAGTSGPA.

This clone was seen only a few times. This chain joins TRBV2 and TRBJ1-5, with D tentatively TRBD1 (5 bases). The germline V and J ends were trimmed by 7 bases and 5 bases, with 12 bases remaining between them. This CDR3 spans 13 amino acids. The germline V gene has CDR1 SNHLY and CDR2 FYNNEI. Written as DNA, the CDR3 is TGTGCCAGCAAAACACAGGTTTATCAGCCCCAGCATTTT. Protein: CASKTQVYQPQHF.

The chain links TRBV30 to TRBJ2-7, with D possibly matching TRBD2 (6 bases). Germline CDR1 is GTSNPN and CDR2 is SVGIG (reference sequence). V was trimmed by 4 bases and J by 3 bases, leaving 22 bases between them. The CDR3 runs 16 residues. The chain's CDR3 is CAWTQRAGVGNYEQYF. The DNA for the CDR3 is TGTGCCTGGACCCAGCGGGCGGGCGTAGGAAACTACGAGCAGTACTTC.

CDR3 in amino acids: CSVIAREGDTGELFF. In DNA, the CDR3 is TGCAGCGTTATAGCTCGGGAGGGGGACACCGGGGAGCTGTTTTTT. The V and J genes are TRBV29-1 and TRBJ2-2; 8 bases align to TRBD2. Germline V gene data show CDR1 as SQVTM and CDR2 as ANQGSEA. Germline trimming cut 5 bases from V and 3 bases from J; bases unmatched to any gene: 8. This CDR3 is 15 amino acids long.

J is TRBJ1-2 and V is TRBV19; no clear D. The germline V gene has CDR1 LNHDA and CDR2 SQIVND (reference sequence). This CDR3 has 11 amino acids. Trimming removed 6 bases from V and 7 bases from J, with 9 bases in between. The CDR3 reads CASSSITGYTF. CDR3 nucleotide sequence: TGTGCCAGTAGCTCCATTACTGGCTACACCTTC.

CDR3 protein: CASSIYGLKRTEAFF. As DNA, the CDR3 is TGTGCCAGTAGTATTTACGGATTGAAAAGGACTGAAGCTTTCTTT. V gene TRBV19 combines with J gene TRBJ1-1; D not certain. With 3 bases removed from V and 5 bases from J, the gap between germline ends came to 16 bases. This CDR3 is 15 amino acids long. Germline assignment: CDR1 LNHDA and CDR2 SQIVND (reference sequence).

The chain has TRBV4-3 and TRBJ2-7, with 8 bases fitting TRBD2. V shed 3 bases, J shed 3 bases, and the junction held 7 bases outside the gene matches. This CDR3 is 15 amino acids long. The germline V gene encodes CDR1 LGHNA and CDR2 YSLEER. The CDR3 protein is CASSQEAGELYEQYF. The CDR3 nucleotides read TGCGCCAGCAGCCAGGAAGCGGGAGAACTCTACGAGCAGTACTTC.

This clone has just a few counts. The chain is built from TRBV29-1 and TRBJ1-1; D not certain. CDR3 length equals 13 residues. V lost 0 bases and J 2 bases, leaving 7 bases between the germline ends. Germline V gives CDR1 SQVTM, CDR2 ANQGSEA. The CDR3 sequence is CSVEDPFNTEAFF. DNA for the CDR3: TGCAGCGTTGAAGATCCTTTTAACACTGAAGCTTTCTTT.

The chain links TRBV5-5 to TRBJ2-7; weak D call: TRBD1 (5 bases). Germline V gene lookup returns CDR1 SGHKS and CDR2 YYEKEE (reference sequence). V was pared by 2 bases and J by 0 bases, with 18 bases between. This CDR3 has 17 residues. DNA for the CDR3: TGTGCCAGCAGCTTTAACCCTTCAGGGAAGAGCTCCTACGAGCAGTACTTC. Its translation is CASSFNPSGKSSYEQYF.

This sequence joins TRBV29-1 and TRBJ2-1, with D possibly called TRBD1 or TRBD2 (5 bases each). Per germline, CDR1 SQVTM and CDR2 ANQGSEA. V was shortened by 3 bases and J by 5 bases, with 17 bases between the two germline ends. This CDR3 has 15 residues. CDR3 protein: CSVEAQGRGDNEQFF. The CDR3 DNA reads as TGCAGCGTTGAGGCCCAGGGACGAGGGGACAATGAGCAGTTCTTC.

The CDR3 region is CASSVAWEGQGTGELFF. As DNA, the CDR3 is TGTGCCAGCAGCGTTGCGTGGGAGGGGCAGGGCACCGGGGAGCTGTTTTTT. The chain joins TRBV9 to TRBJ2-2, with 7 bases aligning to TRBD2. There are 17 residues in the CDR3. Germline CDR1 and CDR2: SGDLS and YYNGEE. V was pared by 2 bases and J by 4 bases, with 11 bases of the junction left unmatched.

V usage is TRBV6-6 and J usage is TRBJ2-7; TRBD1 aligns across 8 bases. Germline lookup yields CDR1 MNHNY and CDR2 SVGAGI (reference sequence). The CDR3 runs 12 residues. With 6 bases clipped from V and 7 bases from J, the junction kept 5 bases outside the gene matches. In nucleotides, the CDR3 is TGTGCCAGCAGCCCCCGGGACAGGGAGCAGTACTTC. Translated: CASSPRDREQYF.

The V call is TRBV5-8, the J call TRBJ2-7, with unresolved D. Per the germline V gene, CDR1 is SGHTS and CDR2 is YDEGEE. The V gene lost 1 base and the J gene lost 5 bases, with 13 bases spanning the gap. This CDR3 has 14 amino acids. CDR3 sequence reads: CASSLWPSHDEQYF. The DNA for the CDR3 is TGTGCCAGCAGCTTGTGGCCCTCTCACGACGAGCAGTACTTC. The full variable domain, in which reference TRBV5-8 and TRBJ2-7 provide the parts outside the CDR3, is EAGVTQSPTHLIKTRGQQATLRCSPISGHTSVYWYQQALGLGLQFLLWYDEGEERNRGNFPPRFSGRQFPNYSSELNVNALELEDSALYLCASSLWPSHDEQYFGPGTRLTVT.

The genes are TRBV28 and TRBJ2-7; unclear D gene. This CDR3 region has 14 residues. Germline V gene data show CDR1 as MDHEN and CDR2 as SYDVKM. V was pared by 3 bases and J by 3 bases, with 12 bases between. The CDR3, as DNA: TGTGCCAGCAGTTTGGGGATCTCGGTCTACGAGCAGTACTTC. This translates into CASSLGISVYEQYF.

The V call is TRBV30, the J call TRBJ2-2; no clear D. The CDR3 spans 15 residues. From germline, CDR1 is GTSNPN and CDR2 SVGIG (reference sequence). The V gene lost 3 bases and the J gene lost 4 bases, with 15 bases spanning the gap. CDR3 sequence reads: CAWSRPKTTTGELFF. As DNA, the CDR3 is TGTGCCTGGAGCCGGCCCAAGACGACCACCGGGGAGCTGTTTTTT.

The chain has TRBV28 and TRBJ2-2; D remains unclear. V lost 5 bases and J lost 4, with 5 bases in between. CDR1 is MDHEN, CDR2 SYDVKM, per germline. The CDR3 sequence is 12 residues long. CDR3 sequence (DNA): TGTGCCAGCAGTCCCTCCACCGGGGAGCTGTTTTTT. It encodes CASSPSTGELFF.

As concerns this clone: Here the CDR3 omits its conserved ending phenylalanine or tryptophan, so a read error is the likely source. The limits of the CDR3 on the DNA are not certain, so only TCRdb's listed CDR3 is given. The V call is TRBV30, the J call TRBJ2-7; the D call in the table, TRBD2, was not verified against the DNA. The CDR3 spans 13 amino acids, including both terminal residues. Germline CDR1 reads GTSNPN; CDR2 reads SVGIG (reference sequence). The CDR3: CAWSVSLAGELVI.

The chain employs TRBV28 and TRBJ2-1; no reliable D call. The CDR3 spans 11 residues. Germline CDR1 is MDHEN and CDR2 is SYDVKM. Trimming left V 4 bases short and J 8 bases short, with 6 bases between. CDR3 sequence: CASSSIYEQFF. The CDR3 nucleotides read TGTGCCAGCAGTTCAATATATGAGCAGTTCTTC.

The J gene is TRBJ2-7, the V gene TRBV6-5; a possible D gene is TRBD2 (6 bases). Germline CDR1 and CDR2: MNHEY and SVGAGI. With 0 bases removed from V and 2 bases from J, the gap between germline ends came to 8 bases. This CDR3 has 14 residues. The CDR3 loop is CASSYSGGPYEQYF. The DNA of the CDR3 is TGTGCCAGCAGTTACTCCGGGGGACCCTACGAGCAGTACTTC.

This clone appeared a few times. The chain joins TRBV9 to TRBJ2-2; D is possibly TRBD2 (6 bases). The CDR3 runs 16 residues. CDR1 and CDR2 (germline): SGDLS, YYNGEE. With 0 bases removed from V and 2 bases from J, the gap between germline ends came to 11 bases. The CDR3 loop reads CASSVEASVNTGELFF. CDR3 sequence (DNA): TGTGCCAGCAGCGTAGAAGCTAGCGTAAACACCGGGGAGCTGTTTTTT.

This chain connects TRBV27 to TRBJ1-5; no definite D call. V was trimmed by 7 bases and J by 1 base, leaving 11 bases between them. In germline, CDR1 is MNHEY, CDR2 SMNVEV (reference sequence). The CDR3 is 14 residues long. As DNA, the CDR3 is TGTGCCAGCAAGTCCCCAGAAAGCAATCAGCCCCAGCATTTT. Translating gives CASKSPESNQPQHF.